This TCR beta chain was identified during a study of CD8 T cells in Susac syndrome. The RNA input was roughly 0.45 to 1 ug, and it was reverse transcribed with random hexamers. It was immunoSEQ multiplex PCR that amplified TCR beta CDR3 across 54 Vbeta and 13 Jbeta. TCRdb redid the calling of the immunoSEQ multiplex PCR reads with MiXCR, one entry per CDR3 protein. This sample has about 180,000 distinct CDR3 sequences, with approximately 94% found just once. The source is a human donor with multiple sclerosis. The sequencing sample was made of CD4+ T cells from PBMCs.

The CDR3 spells CASSSPGTSLEYF. In DNA, the CDR3 is TGTGCCAGCAGTTCCCCCGGGACTTCTTTAGAGTACTTC. The chain links TRBV27 to TRBJ2-7; possibly TRBD2 for D (6 bases). With 4 bases removed from V and 11 bases from J, the gap between germline ends came to 18 bases. CDR3 length: 13 residues. CDR1 is MNHEY and CDR2 is SMNVEV in the germline V gene (reference sequence).